This T cell receptor (beta chain) is from a study of blood T cell repertoires in COVID-19. Data came from immunoSEQ multiplex PCR; TCRdb stores just in-frame clones and leaves some out. The sample records around 310,000 clones, almost 90% being singletons. Trimming removed 7 bases from V and 5 bases from J; junction bases left unmatched: 4. This CDR3 contains 14 residues. The germline gives CDR1 LNHDA, CDR2 SQIVND (reference sequence). The clonotype comes from a woman aged 40 to 50 with COVID-19, enrolled during active disease. The chain employs TRBV19 and TRBJ1-4; TRBD1 agrees at 10 bases. Sequenced: peripheral blood. Here the CDR3 reads CASNPGQGNEKLFF. Written as DNA, the CDR3 is TGTGCCAGTAACCCGGGACAGGGGAATGAAAAACTGTTTTTT. The full variable domain, in which reference TRBV19 and TRBJ1-4 provide the parts outside the CDR3, is DGGITQSPKYLFRKEGQNVTLSCEQNLNHDAMYWYRQDPGQGLRLIYYSQIVNDFQKGDIAEGYSVSREKKESFPLTVTSAQKNPTAFYLCASNPGQGNEKLFFGSGTQLSVL.